The next 16 T cell receptor beta chains were all read from a single sample in a study of blood T cell repertoires in COVID-19. Here immunoSEQ multiplex PCR was the method, and the copy in TCRdb shows in-frame clones only, minus some. The sample holds around 200,000 clones; 80% to 90% are singletons and the top ten take about a sixth. Sequencing input: peripheral blood. These receptors came from a woman of 80 years or more with active or convalescent COVID-19.

This chain uses TRBV5-1 with TRBJ2-5, with 9 bases matching TRBD1. CDR1 SGHRS and CDR2 YFSETQ come from the germline V gene. V lost 0 bases to trimming and J lost 7 bases; unmatched junction nucleotides: 13. The length of the CDR3 is 17 residues. The DNA for the CDR3 is TGCGCCAGCAGCTTGGACAGGCGGACAGGGGTGGCTTGGACCCAGTACTTC. This sequence encodes CASSLDRRTGVAWTQYF.

This clone is a singleton in its sample. This chain joins TRBV19 and TRBJ1-4, with D maybe TRBD1 (6 bases). Trimming pared 4 bases from V and 4 bases from J, leaving 10 bases between. CDR1 is LNHDA, CDR2 SQIVND, per germline (reference sequence). CDR3 length equals 14 residues. The CDR3 nucleotides are TGTGCCAGTAGTACGACAGGTTTTAATGAAAAACTGTTTTTT. It yields the protein CASSTTGFNEKLFF. The full variable domain, with the rest looked up from reference TRBV19 and TRBJ1-4, is DGGITQSPKYLFRKEGQNVTLSCEQNLNHDAMYWYRQDPGQGLRLIYYSQIVNDFQKGDIAEGYSVSREKKESFPLTVTSAQKNPTAFYLCASSTTGFNEKLFFGSGTQLSVL.

This chain uses TRBV6-2 or TRBV6-3 with TRBJ1-4, with TRBD1 identical over 8 bases. The germline V gene encodes CDR1 MNHEY and CDR2 SVGEGT. The CDR3 contains 14 residues. V dropped 4 bases and J dropped 7; count of bases not matched to a gene: 5. The DNA for the CDR3 is TGTGCCAGCAGTTCCGGACAGGGAGCTGAAAAACTGTTTTTT. It encodes CASSSGQGAEKLFF.

The rearrangement uses TRBV18 and TRBJ2-7, with D possibly matching TRBD1 (6 bases). CDR1 is KGHSH and CDR2 is LQKENI in the germline V gene. This CDR3 contains 16 residues. V lost 2 bases, J lost 0 bases, and 14 bases lay in between. In DNA, the CDR3 is TGTGCCAGCTCACCAATGGAGGCACAGGGCTCCTACGAGCAGTACTTC. Amino acids: CASSPMEAQGSYEQYF.

The chain links TRBV6-5 to TRBJ2-1, with D possibly being TRBD2 (5 bases). This CDR3 has 15 residues. Germline CDR1 reads MNHEY; CDR2 reads SVGAGI. The V gene lost 2 bases and the J gene lost 0 bases, with 8 bases spanning the gap. The CDR3 sequence: CASSYIGSSYNEQFF. CDR3 coding DNA: TGTGCCAGCAGTTACATAGGGAGCTCCTACAATGAGCAGTTCTTC.

V and J are TRBV18 and TRBJ1-1; a weak D match, TRBD1 (5 bases). V lost 4 bases and J lost 1, with 7 bases in between. The CDR3 has 13 residues. In germline, CDR1 is KGHSH, CDR2 LQKENI. The CDR3 sequence is CASSQGQNTEAFF. CDR3 nucleotide sequence: TGTGCCAGCTCACAAGGACAGAACACTGAAGCTTTCTTT. The full variable domain, its missing parts supplied by reference TRBV18 and TRBJ1-1, is NAGVMQNPRHLVRRRGQEARLRCSPMKGHSHVYWYRQLPEEGLKFMVYLQKENIIDESGMPKERFSAEFPKEGPSILRIQQVVRGDSAAYFCASSQGQNTEAFFGQGTRLTVV.

This clone has only a few counts. The chain combines TRBV6-5 with TRBJ2-7; 9 bases agree with TRBD1. CDR1 is MNHEY, CDR2 SVGAGI, per germline. Trimming removed 8 bases from V and 7 bases from J; junction bases left unmatched: 6. CDR3 length equals 12 residues. The CDR3 region has the DNA TGTGCCAGCGAAGGACAGGGGAGGGAGCAGTACTTC. It yields the protein CASEGQGREQYF.

V gene TRBV14 combines with J gene TRBJ2-3; 8 bases match TRBD1. CDR1 and CDR2 from the germline V gene are SGHDN and FVKESK. The trim removed 4 bases at V and 4 bases at J, leaving 10 bases unmatched. The CDR3 is made up of 16 amino acids. For the CDR3, the DNA is TGTGCCAGCAGCCCCGGACAGGGCCAATCACCAGATACGCAGTATTTT. Encoded protein: CASSPGQGQSPDTQYF. Full variable domain (missing parts from reference TRBV14 and TRBJ2-3): EAGVTQFPSHSVIEKGQTVTLRCDPISGHDNLYWYRRVMGKEIKFLLHFVKESKQDESGMPNNRFLAERTGGTYSTLKVQPAELEDSGVYFCASSPGQGQSPDTQYFGPGTRLTVL.

This chain joins TRBV5-1 and TRBJ1-2; 8 bases are a match to TRBD1. The CDR3 is 15 residues long. Germline assignment: CDR1 SGHRS and CDR2 YFSETQ. Trimming at V came to 4 bases and at J to 3 bases, leaving 8 bases not matched to a gene. The DNA of the CDR3 is TGCGCCAGCAGCATACGACAGGGGATGGACTATGGCTACACCTTC. Encoded protein: CASSIRQGMDYGYTF. Drawing the rest from reference TRBV5-1 and TRBJ1-2, the complete variable domain is KAGVTQTPRYLIKTRGQQVTLSCSPISGHRSVSWYQQTPGQGLQFLFEYFSETQRNKGNFPGRFSGRQFSNSRSEMNVSTLELGDSALYLCASSIRQGMDYGYTFGSGTRLTVV.

The V call is TRBV7-9, the J call TRBJ1-6, with 8 bases fitting TRBD1. J was trimmed by 8 bases and V by 4 bases; bases with no gene match: 7. CDR1 and CDR2 (germline): SEHNR, FQNEAQ (reference sequence). The CDR3 loop spans 15 amino acids. The CDR3 region has the DNA TGTGCCAGCAGCTCCAAGACAGGGGAGGATTCACCCCTCCACTTT. It encodes CASSSKTGEDSPLHF.

The chain uses TRBV7-2 and TRBJ2-2; the match to TRBD2 covers 13 bases. The CDR3 has 17 residues. Germline V CDR1 and CDR2: SGHTA, FQGNSA. With 4 bases clipped from V and 6 bases from J, the junction kept 8 bases outside the gene matches. This CDR3 reads CASSSPGLAGRAGELFF. CDR3 DNA sequence: TGTGCCAGCAGCTCCCCGGGACTAGCGGGGCGCGCCGGGGAGCTGTTTTTT.

A word on this clone: Different DNA sequences within this sample yield the same CDR3. The chain carries TRBV7-2 and TRBJ1-1, with unresolved D. V was cut by 2 bases and J by 1 base, with 5 bases left in between. The CDR3 length is 13 residues. Germline V CDR1 and CDR2: SGHTA, FQGNSA. The CDR3 sequence is CASSLRQNTEAFF. In nucleotides, the CDR3 is TGTGCCAGCAGCTTAAGACAGAACACTGAAGCTTTCTTT.

The chain uses TRBV7-3 and TRBJ2-3; D is ambiguous. V was trimmed by 5 bases and J by 2 bases, leaving 14 bases between them. Germline V lookup: CDR1 SGHTA, CDR2 FQGTGA. The CDR3 runs 15 residues. DNA of the CDR3: TGTGCCAGCAGCATACTCGCGCAGGCCACAGATACGCAGTATTTT. Translating gives CASSILAQATDTQYF.

This chain links TRBV4-3 with TRBJ2-7; 10 nucleotides agree with TRBD2. CDR3 length: 19 residues. Germline-derived CDR1 and CDR2 are LGHNA and YSLEER. Trimming took 0 bases from V and 0 from J; bases not matched to a gene: 11. The CDR3 bases are TGCGCCAGCAGCCAAGAAGCGGCGACACTAGCGGGGTCCTCCTACGAGCAGTACTTC. Translated: CASSQEAATLAGSSYEQYF.

The chain couples TRBV2 to TRBJ1-2; 8 nucleotides match TRBD1. The CDR3 is 13 amino acids. The junction had 7 bases not matched to a gene; V was cut back by 5 bases and J by 8 bases. Per the germline V gene, CDR1 is SNHLY and CDR2 is FYNNEI. DNA for the CDR3: TGTGCCAGCAGTTCGACAGGGGCGGGAGGCTACACCTTC. It yields the protein CASSSTGAGGYTF.

J is TRBJ2-1 and V is TRBV30; 9 nucleotides match TRBD1. Germline CDR1 is GTSNPN and CDR2 is SVGIG (reference sequence). The J segment lost 3 bases and the V segment lost 4 bases, leaving 1 base of the junction unmatched. The CDR3 loop spans 13 amino acids. CDR3 DNA: TGTGCCTGGAAGGGACAGGGCTACAATGAGCAGTTCTTC. Translated, it gives CAWKGQGYNEQFF. Supplemented by reference TRBV30 and TRBJ2-1, the full variable domain reads SQTIHQWPATLVQPVGSPLSLECTVEGTSNPNLYWYRQAAGRGLQLLFYSVGIGQISSEVPQNLSASRPQDRQFILSSKKLLLSDSGFYLCAWKGQGYNEQFFGPGTRLTVL.